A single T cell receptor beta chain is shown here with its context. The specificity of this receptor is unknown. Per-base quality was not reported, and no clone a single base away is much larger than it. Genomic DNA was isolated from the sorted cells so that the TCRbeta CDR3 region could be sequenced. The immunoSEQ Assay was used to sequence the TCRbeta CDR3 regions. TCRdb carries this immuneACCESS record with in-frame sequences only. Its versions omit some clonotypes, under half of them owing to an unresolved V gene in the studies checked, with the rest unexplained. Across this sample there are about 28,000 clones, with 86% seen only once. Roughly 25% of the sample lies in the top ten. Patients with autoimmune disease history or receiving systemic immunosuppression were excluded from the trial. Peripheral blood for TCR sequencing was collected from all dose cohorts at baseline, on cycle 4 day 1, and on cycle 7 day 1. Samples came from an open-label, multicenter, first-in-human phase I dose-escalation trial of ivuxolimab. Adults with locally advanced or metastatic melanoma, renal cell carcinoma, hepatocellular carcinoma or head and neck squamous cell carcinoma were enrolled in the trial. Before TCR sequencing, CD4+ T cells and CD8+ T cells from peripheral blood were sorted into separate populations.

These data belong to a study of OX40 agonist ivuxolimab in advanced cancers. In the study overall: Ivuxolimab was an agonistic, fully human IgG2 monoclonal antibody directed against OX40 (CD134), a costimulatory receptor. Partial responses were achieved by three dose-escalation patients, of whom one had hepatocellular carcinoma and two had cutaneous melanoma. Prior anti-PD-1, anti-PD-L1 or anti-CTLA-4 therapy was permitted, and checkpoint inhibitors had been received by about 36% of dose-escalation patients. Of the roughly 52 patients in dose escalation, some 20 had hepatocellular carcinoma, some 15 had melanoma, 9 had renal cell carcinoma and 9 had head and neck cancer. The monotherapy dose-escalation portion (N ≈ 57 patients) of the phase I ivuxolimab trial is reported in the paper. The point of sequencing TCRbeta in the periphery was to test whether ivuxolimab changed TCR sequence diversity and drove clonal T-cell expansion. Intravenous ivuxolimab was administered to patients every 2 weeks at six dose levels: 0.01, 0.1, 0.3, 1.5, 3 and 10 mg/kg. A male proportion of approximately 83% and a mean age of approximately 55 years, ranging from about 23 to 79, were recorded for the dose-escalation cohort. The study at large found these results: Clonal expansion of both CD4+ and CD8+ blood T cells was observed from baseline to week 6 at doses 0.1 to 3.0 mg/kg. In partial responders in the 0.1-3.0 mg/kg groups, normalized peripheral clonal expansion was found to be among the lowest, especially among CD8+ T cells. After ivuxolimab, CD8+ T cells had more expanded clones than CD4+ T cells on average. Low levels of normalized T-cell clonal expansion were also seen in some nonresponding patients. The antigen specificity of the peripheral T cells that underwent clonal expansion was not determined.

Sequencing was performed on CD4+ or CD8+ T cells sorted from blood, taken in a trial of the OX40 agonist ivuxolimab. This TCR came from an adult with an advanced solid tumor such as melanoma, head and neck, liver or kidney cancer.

The DNA sequence follows: TGCGCCAGCAGCCTAGGGACTAGCGGGAGAACAGATACGCAGTATTTT. Its protein product is CASSLGTSGRTDTQYF. The V and J segments used are TRBV5-1 and TRBJ2-3; 14 bases in the junction line up with TRBD2. V lost 4 bases and J lost 3 bases, and the count of bases not matched to a germline gene is 4. Measured from the cysteine to the phenylalanine, the CDR3 is 16 residues long. Only the CDR3 DNA stays, 48 bases, in frame from base 1. The germline V gene yields SGHRS for CDR1 and YFSETQ for CDR2.